This T cell receptor (beta chain) was documented in a study of blood T cell repertoires in COVID-19. At the level of the study: COVID-19 samples, acute and convalescent, were from the United States, Italy and Spain.

Sequenced by immunoSEQ multiplex PCR; TCRdb stores in-frame clones only, minus some. The table has under 300,000 clones, approximately 83% seen once; the top ten hold 11%. The V end was cut by 0 bases, the J end by 2 bases, with 7 bases between. Germline CDR1 and CDR2: LNHNV and YYDKDF (reference sequence). The CDR3 has 14 amino acids. Source material: peripheral blood. This receptor was taken from an older woman with acute or convalescent COVID-19. The rearrangement joins TRBV15 to TRBJ2-5, with D possibly TRBD2 on 5 matching bases. For the CDR3, the DNA is TGTGCCACCAGCAGAGATCCGGGGCAAGAGACCCAGTACTTC. Translating it yields CATSRDPGQETQYF. Full variable domain (remainder filled in from reference TRBV15 and TRBJ2-5): DAMVIQNPRYQVTQFGKPVTLSCSQTLNHNVMYWYQQKSSQAPKLLFHYYDKDFNNEADTPDNFQSRRPNTSFCFLDIRSPGLGDTAMYLCATSRDPGQETQYFGPGTRLLVL.